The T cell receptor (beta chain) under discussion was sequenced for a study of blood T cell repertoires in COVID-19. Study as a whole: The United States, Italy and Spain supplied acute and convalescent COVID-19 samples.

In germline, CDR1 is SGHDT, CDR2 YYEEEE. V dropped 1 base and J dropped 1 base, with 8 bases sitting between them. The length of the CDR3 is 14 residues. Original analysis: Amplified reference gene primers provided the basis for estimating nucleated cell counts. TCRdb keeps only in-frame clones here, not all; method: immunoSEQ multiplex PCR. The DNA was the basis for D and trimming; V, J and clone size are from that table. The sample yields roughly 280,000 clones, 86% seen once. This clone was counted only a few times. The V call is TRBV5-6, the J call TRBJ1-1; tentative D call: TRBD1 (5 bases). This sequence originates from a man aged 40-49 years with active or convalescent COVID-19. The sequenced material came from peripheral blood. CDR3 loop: CASSLWGENTEAFF. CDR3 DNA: TGTGCCAGCAGCTTGTGGGGGGAGAACACTGAAGCTTTCTTT.